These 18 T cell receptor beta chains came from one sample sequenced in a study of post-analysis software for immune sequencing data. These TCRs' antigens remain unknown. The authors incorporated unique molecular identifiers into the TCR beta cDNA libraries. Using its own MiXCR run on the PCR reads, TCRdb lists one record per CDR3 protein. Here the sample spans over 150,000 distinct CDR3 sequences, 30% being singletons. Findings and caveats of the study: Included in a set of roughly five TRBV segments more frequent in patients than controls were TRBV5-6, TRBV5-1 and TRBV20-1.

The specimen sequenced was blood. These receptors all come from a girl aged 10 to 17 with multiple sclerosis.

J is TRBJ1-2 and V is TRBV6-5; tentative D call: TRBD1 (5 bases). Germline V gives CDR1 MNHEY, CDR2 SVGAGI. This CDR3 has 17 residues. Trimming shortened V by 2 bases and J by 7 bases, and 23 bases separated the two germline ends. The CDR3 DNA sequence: TGTGCCAGCAGTTACGGTCCTTCGGACACCCCTAGAGGTGGCTACACCTTC. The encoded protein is CASSYGPSDTPRGGYTF.

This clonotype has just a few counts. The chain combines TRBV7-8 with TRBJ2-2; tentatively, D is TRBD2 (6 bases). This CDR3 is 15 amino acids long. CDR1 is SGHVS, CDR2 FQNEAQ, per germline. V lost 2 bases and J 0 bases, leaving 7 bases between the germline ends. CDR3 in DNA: TGTGCCAGCAGCTTACGCGGGACGAACACCGGGGAGCTGTTTTTT. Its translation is CASSLRGTNTGELFF.

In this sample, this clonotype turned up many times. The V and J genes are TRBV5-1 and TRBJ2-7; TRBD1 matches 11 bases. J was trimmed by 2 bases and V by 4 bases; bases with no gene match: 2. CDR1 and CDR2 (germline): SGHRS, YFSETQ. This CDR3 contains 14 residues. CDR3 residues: CASSPGQGAYEQYF. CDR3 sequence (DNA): TGCGCCAGCAGCCCGGGACAGGGGGCCTACGAGCAGTACTTC.

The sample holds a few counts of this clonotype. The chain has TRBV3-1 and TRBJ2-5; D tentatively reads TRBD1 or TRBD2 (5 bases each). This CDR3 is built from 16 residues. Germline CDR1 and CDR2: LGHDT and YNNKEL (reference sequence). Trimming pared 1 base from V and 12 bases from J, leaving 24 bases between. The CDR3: CASSQGAGTGGTQEYF. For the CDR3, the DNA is TGTGCCAGCAGCCAAGGTGCCGGGACCGGTGGGACCCAGGAGTACTTC.

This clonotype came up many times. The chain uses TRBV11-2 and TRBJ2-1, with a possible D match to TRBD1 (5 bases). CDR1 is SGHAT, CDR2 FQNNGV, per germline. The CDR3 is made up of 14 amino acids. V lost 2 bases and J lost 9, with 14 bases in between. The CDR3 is CASSLINYQGEQFF. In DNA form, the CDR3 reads TGTGCCAGCAGCTTAATCAACTACCAGGGTGAGCAGTTCTTC.

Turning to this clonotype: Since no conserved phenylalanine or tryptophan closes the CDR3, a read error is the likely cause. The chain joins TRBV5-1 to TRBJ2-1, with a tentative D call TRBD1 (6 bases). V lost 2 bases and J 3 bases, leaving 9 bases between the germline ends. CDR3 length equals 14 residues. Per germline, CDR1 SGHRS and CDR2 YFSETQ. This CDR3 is CASSLSRGYNEQFS. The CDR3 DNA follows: TGCGCCAGCAGCTTAAGCAGGGGCTACAATGAGCAGTTCTCC.

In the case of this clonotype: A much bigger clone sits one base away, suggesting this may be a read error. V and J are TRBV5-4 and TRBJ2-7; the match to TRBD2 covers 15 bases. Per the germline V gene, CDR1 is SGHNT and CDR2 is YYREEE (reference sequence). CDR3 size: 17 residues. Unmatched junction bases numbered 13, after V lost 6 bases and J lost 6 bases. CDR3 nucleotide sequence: TGTGCCAGCAAGTTGGGTGGCCTGGGACTAGCGGGAGGCGAGCAGTACTTC. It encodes CASKLGGLGLAGGEQYF.

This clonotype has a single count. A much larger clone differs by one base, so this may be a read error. For the CDR3, the DNA is TGTGCCAGCAGACCCCCACCGGGACAGTTCGCCTACGAGCAGTACTTC. This translates into CASRPPPGQFAYEQYF. The rearrangement joins TRBV12-3 or TRBV12-4 to TRBJ2-7; TRBD1 matches at 7 bases. After removal of 6 bases from V and 2 bases from J, the junction contained 13 bases not matched to a gene. CDR3 length: 16 amino acids.

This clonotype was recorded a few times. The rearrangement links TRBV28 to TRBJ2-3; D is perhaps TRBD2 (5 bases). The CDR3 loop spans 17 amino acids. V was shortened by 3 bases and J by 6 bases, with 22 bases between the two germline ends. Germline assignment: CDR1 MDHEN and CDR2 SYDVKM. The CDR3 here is CASSFYHSDGVVDTQYF. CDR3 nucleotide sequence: TGTGCCAGCAGTTTCTATCATTCAGACGGGGTCGTGGATACGCAGTATTTT.

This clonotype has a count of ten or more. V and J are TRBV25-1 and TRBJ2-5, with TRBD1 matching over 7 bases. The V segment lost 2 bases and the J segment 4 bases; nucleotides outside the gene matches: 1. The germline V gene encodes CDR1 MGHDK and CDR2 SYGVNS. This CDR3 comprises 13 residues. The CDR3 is CASSEAGGETQYF. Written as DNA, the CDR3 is TGTGCCAGCAGTGAAGCAGGGGGAGAGACCCAGTACTTC.

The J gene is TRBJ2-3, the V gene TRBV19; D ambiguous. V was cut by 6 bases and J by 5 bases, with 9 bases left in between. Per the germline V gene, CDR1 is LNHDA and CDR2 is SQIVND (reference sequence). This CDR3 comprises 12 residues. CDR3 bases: TGTGCCAGTAGGAGCCAAGGAGATACGCAGTATTTT. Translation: CASRSQGDTQYF.

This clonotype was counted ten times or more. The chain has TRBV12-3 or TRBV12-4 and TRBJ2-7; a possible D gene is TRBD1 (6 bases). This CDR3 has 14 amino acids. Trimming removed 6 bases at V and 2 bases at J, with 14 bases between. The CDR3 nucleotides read TGTGCCAGCAGCCGAGGACAGTCGACCTACGAGCAGTACTTC. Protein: CASSRGQSTYEQYF.

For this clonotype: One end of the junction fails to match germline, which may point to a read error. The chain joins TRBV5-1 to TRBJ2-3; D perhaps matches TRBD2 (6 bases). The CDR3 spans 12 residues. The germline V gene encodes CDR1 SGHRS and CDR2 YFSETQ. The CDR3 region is CANSLGGDTQYF. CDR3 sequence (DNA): TGCGCCAACAGCTTGGGGGGAGACACGCAGTATTTT.

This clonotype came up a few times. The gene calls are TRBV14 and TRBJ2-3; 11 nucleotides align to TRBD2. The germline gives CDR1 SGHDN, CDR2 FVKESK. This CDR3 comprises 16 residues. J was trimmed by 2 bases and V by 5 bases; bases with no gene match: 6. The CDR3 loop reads CASSWGTSGTTDTQYF. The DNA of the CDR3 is TGTGCCAGCAGCTGGGGGACTAGCGGTACCACAGATACGCAGTATTTT.

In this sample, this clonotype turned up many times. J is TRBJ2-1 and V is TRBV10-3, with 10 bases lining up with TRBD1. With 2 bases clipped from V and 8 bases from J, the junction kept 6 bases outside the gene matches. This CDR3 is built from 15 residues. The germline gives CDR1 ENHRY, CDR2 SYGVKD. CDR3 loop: CAISEGTGEYYEQFF. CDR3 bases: TGTGCCATCAGTGAGGGGACAGGGGAGTATTATGAGCAGTTCTTC.

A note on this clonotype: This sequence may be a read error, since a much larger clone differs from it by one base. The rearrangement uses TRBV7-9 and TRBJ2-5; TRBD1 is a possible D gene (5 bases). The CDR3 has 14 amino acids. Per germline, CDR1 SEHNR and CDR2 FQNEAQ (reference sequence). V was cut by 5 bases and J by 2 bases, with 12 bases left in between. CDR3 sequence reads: CASSTETDQETQYF. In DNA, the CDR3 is TGTGCCAGCAGCACCGAGACAGATCAAGAGACCCAGTACTTC.

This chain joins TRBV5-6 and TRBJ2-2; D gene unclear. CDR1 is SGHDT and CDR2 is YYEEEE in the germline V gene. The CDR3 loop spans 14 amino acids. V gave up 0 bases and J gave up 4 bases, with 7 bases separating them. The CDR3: CASSLVRTTGELFF. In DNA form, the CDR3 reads TGTGCCAGCAGCTTGGTACGCACCACCGGGGAGCTGTTTTTT.

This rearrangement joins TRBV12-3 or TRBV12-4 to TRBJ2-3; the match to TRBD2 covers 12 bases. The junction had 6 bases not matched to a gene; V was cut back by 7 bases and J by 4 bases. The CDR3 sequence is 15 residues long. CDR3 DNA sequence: TGTGCCAGCACATTACTAGCGGGAGGCCCAGATACGCAGTATTTT. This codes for CASTLLAGGPDTQYF.